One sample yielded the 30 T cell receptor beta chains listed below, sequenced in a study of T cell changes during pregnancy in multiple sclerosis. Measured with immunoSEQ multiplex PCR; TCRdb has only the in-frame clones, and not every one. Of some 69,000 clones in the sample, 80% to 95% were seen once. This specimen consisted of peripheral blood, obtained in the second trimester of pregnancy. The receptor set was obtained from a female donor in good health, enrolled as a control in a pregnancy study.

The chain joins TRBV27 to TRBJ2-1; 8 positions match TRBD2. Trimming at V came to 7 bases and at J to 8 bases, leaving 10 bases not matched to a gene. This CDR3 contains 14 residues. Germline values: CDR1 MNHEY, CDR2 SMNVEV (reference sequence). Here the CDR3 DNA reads TGTGCCAGCACTCGTGCGGGACTAGTCGATGAGCAGTTCTTC. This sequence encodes CASTRAGLVDEQFF.

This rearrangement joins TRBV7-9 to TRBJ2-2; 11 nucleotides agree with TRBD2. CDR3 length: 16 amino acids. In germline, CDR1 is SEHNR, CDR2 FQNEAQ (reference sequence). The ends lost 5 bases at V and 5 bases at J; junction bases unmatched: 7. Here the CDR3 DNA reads TGTGCCAGCAGCCCATCGGCTAGCGGGAGGACCGGGGAGCTGTTTTTT. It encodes CASSPSASGRTGELFF.

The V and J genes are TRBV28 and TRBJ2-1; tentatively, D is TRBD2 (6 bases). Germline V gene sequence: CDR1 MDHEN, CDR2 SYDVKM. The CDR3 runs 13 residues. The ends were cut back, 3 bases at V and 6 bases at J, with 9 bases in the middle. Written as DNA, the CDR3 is TGTGCCAGCAGTTTTCTAGCGACCAATGAGCAGTTCTTC. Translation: CASSFLATNEQFF.

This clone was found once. The CDR3 coding sequence is TGTGCCAGCAGCTGGGGACAGGGGATCGAGACCCAGTACTTC. Translating gives CASSWGQGIETQYF. The chain uses TRBV7-6 and TRBJ2-5, with 10 nucleotides matching TRBD1. CDR3 length: 14 amino acids. The V segment lost 4 bases and the J segment 5 bases; nucleotides outside the gene matches: 4. Per germline, CDR1 SGHVS and CDR2 FNYEAQ.

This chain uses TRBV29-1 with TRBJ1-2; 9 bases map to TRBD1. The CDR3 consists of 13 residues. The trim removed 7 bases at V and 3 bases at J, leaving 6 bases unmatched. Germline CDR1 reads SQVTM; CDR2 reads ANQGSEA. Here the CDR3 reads CSASGTGHYGYTF. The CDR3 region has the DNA TGCAGCGCCTCCGGGACAGGGCACTATGGCTACACCTTC.

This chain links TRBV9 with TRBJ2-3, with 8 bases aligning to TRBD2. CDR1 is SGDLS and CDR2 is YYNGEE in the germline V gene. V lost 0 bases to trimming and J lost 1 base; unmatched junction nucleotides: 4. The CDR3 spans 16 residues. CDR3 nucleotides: TGTGCCAGCAGCGTAGGGGTTAGCGGGGGCACAGATACGCAGTATTTT. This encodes CASSVGVSGGTDTQYF.

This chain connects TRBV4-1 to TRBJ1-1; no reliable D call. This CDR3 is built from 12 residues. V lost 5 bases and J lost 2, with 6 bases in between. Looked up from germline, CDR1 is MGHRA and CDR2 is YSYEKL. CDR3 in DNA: TGCGCCAGCAGCACGGTTAACACTGAAGCTTTCTTT. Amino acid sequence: CASSTVNTEAFF.

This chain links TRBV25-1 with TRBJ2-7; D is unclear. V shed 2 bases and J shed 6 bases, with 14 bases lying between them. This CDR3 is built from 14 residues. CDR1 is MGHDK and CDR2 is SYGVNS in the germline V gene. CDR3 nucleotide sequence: TGTGCCAGCAGTGAAGATTGGTTGCGAACCGAGCAGTACTTC. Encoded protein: CASSEDWLRTEQYF.

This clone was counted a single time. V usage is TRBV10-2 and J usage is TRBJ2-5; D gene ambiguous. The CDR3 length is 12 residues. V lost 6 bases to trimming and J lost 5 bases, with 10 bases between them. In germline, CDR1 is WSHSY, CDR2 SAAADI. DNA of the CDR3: TGCGCCAGCAGCCAAAATGTGGAGACCCAGTACTTC. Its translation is CASSQNVETQYF.

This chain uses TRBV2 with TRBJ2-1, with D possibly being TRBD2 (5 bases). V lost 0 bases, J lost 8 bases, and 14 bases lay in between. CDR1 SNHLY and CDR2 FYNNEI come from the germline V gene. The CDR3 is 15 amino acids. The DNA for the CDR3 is TGTGCCAGCAGTGAAGCGGTCGCGGGTAGGGATGAGCAGTTCTTC. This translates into CASSEAVAGRDEQFF.

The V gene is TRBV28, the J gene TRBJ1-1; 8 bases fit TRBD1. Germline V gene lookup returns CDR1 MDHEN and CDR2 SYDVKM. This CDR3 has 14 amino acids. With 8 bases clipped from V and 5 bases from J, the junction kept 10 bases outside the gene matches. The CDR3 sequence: CASHGTGRGTEAFF. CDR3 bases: TGTGCCAGCCATGGGACAGGAAGGGGGACTGAAGCTTTCTTT. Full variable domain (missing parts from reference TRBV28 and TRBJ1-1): DVKVTQSSRYLVKRTGEKVFLECVQDMDHENMFWYRQDPGLGLRLIYFSYDVKMKEKGDIPEGYSVSREKKERFSLILESASTNQTSMYLCASHGTGRGTEAFFGQGTRLTVV.

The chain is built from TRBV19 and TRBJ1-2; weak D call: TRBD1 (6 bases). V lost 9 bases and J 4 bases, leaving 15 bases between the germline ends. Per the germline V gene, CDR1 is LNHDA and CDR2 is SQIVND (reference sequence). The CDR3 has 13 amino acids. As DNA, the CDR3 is TGTGCCAGCCCGAGGGGGGGCGCCTATGGCTACACCTTC. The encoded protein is CASPRGGAYGYTF.

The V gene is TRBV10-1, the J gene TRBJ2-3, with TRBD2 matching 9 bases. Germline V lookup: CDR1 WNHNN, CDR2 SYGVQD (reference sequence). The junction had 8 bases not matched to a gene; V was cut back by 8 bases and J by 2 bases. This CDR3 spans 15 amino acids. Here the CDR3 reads CASGKTSGNTDTQYF. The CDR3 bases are TGCGCCAGCGGTAAGACTAGCGGCAACACAGATACGCAGTATTTT.

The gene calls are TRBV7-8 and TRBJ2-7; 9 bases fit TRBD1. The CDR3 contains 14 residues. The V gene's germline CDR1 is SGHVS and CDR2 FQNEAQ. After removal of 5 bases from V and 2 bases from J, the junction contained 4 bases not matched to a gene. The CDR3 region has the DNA TGTGCCAGCAGCGAGGGACAGGGACCCTACGAGCAGTACTTC. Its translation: CASSEGQGPYEQYF.

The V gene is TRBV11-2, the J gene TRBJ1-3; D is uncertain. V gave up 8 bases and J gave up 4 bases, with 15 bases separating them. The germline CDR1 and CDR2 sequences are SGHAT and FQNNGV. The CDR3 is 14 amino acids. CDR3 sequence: CASRQIRRGNTIYF. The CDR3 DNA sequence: TGTGCCAGCCGCCAAATTCGTCGGGGAAACACCATATATTTT.

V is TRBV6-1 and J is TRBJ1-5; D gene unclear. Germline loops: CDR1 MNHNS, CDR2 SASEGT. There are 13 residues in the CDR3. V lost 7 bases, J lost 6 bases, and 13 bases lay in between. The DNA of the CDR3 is TGTGCCAGCACCGGGATCGGCACTCAGCCCCAGCATTTT. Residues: CASTGIGTQPQHF.

CDR3 in amino acids: CASSDLAVEGRDTQYF. The CDR3 DNA reads as TGTGCCAGCAGTGATTTGGCGGTGGAGGGTAGAGATACGCAGTATTTT. The chain links TRBV2 to TRBJ2-3; D might be TRBD2 (6 bases). V was clipped by 3 bases and J by 5 bases, with 18 bases between them. Germline CDR1 SNHLY, CDR2 FYNNEI. CDR3 length equals 16 residues.

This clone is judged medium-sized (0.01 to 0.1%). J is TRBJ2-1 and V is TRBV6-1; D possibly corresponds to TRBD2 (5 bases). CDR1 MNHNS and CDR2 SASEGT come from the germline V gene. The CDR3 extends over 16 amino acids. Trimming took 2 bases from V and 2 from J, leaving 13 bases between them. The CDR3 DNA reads TGTGCCAGCAGTGAATTAACCGGGGATCCCTACAATGAGCAGTTCTTC. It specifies CASSELTGDPYNEQFF.

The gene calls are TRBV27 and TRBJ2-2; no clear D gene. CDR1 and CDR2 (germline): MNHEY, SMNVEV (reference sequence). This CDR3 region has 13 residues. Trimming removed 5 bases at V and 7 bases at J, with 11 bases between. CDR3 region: CASSEVNHGELFF. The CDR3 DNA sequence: TGTGCCAGCAGTGAGGTGAATCACGGGGAGCTGTTTTTT.

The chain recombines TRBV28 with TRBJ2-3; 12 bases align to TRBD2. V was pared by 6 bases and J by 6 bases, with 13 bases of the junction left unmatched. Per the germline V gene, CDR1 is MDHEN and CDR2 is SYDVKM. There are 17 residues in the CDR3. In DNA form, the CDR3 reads TGTGCCAGCAGCCACTGGGATCTAGCGGGAGGGCCCGATACGCAGTATTTT. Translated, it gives CASSHWDLAGGPDTQYF.

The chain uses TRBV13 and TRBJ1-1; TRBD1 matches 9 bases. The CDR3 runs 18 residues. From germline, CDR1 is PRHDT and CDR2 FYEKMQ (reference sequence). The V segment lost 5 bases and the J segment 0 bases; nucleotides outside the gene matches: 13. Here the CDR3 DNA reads TGTGCCAGCAGCCAAATTATAGTGGACAGGGGATTGAACACTGAAGCTTTCTTT. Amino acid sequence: CASSQIIVDRGLNTEAFF.

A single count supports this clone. The chain's CDR3 is CASSLLFRQDITEAFF. CDR3 in DNA: TGTGCCAGCAGCTTATTATTCCGGCAGGATATTACTGAAGCTTTCTTT. The V call is TRBV11-2, the J call TRBJ1-1, with D hard to call. The V and J ends lost 2 bases and 5 bases respectively, with 18 bases between them. CDR1 is SGHAT, CDR2 FQNNGV, per germline. CDR3 size: 16 residues.

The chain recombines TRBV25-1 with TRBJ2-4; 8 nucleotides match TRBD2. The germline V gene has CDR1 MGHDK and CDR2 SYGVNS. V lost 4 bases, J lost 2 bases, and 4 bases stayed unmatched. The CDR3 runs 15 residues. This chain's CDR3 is CASSVIAGPKNIQYF. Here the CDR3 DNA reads TGTGCCAGCAGTGTCATAGCGGGACCCAAAAACATTCAGTACTTC.

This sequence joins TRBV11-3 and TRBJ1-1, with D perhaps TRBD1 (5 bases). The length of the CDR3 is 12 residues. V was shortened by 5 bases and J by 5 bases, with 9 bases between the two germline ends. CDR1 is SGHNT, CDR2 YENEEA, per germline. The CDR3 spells CASSHGGTEAFF. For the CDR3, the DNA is TGTGCCAGCAGCCACGGGGGAACTGAAGCTTTCTTT.

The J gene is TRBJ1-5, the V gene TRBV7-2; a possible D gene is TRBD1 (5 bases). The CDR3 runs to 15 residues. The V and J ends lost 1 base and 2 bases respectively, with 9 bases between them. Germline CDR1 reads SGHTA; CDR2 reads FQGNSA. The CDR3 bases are TGTGCCAGCAGCTTAGGAGTGGGGCGCAATCAGCCCCAGCATTTT. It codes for CASSLGVGRNQPQHF.

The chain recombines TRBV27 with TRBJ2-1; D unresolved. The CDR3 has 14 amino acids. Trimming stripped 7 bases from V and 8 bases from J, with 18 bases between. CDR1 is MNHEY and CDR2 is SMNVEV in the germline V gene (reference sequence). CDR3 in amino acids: CASKEGIAMDEQFF. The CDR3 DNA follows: TGTGCCAGCAAAGAAGGAATAGCTATGGATGAGCAGTTCTTC.

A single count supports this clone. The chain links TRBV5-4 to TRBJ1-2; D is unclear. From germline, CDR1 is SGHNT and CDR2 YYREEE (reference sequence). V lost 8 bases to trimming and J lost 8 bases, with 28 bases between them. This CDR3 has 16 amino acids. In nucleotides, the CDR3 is TGTGCCAGTCATGCGGCTTCAGCGGCCCTCCTATACGGCTACACCTTC. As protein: CASHAASAALLYGYTF.

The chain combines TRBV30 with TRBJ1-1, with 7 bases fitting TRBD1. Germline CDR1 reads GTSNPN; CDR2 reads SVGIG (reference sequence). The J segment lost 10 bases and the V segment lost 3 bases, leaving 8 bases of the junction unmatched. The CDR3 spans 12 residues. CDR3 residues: CAWSPGTVGAFF. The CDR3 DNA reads TGTGCCTGGAGCCCAGGGACAGTCGGAGCTTTCTTT.

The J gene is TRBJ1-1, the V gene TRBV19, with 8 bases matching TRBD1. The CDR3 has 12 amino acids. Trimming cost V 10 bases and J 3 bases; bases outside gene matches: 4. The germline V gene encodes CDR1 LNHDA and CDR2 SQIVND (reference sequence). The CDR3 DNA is TGTGCCACAAGACAGGGGCACACTGAAGCTTTCTTT. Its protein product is CATRQGHTEAFF.

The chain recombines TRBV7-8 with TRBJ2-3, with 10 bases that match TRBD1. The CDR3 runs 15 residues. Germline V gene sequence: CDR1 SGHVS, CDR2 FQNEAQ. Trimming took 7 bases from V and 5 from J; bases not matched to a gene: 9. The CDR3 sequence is CASNLWTGGRDTQYF. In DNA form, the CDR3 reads TGTGCCAGCAACCTTTGGACAGGGGGACGAGATACGCAGTATTTT.